The TCR beta chain described here comes from a study of blood T cell repertoires in COVID-19 (dated by TCRdb to 2020 to 2021). With regard to the full study: Collaborator samples came from the United States, Italy and Spain and covered acute and convalescent phases of COVID-19. A de-identified subject ID, COVID-19 status, age in years and sex were almost always included in the sample metadata. A freely available public database, intended as a resource for researchers studying the immune response to SARS-CoV-2, is where the repertoires were released. Where available, HLA class I and class II types were taken from metadata supplied by the sample provider and were not determined by assay-based typing. Samples came from the ongoing ImmuneRACE study (first 160 participants) plus 1,254 subjects from 6 global collaborators. Subjects who had been exposed to COVID-19, were actively infected with it, or had recovered from it provided the deeply sampled blood TCRbeta repertoires that made up the dataset. The material from the prospective study consisted of cDNA or gDNA derived from T cells, B-cell-depleted T cells, or PBMCs.

With respect to this clone: No antigen is known for it. The input lacks base qualities; no much larger clone sits a single base away.

TCRbeta CDR3 regions were amplified from genomic DNA using the immunoSEQ Assay, a bias-controlled multiplex PCR. In the source study's methods: Nucleated cell counts per sample were estimated from amplification of reference gene primers within the assay. To quantify the absolute abundance of each unique TCRbeta CDR3 rearrangement, sequence reads were collapsed and filtered. Productive Simpson clonality was computed per sample as the square root of Simpson's diversity index over productive rearrangements. The clones in this table, taken by TCRdb from immuneACCESS, are in-frame only. Not every clone is retained; where verified, under half of the shortfall comes from an unresolved V gene, and the cause of the rest is unknown. V, J and clone size were drawn from that table, and D and trimming were deduced from the DNA. The table for this sample lists roughly 190,000 clones; approximately 90% of them were counted only once. The ten largest clones represent more than 0.75% of the sample.

Overall results and qualifications from the work: Clinical and demographic metadata were provided uncurated, with the amount varying by source and participant.

Participants in the prospective study were enrolled through a virtual design, were aged roughly 18 to 95 years, and lived in approximately 25 United States geographic areas. In the prospective study, participants were assigned to cohorts based on the clinical history participants reported in a screening survey and a study questionnaire. Recovered participants in ImmuneRACE Cohort 3 were defined by two consecutive negative NP/OP PCR tests, clearance by a healthcare professional, or resolution of symptoms. Mobile phlebotomists in the prospective study collected whole blood, serum and a nasopharyngeal or oropharyngeal swab from every participant. Over an approximately 2-month period, participants in the prospective study had the option of providing additional blood draws and questionnaires. Before DNA extraction, blood samples from the prospective study were shipped at room temperature or frozen.

Reading the germline V gene (reference sequence) gives CDR1 LNHDA and CDR2 SQIVND. The trim is 4 bases for V and 2 bases for J, with a gap of 12 bases between the germline ends. The CDR3 runs 16 amino acids, cysteine and phenylalanine included. Just CDR3 DNA is preserved here, 48 bases in frame from base 1. The chain was built from TRBV19 and TRBJ2-6; matching of 6 bases hints at TRBD1 as the D gene. The clonotype comes from a young woman who had recovered from COVID-19. Sequencing input: PBMCs or T cells enriched from blood (not recorded which). CDR3 loop: CASSNRVGPGANVLTF. In nucleotide form, the sequence is TGTGCCAGTAGTAACAGGGTAGGGCCTGGGGCCAACGTCCTGACTTTC.